One sample yielded the 19 T cell receptor beta chains listed below, sequenced in a study of T cell changes during pregnancy in multiple sclerosis. The repertoire was sequenced with immunoSEQ multiplex PCR; TCRdb's copy has only in-frame clones and lacks some. Of almost 50,000 clones in the sample, roughly 92% are singletons; the top ten hold 0.99%. Specimen: peripheral blood, collected after pregnancy. These receptors were collected from a female donor with multiple sclerosis, enrolled in a pregnancy study.

This chain connects TRBV15 to TRBJ1-4; D is unresolved. CDR1 and CDR2 from the germline V gene are LNHNV and YYDKDF (reference sequence). The CDR3 consists of 14 residues. Trimming cost V 1 base and J 8 bases, with 11 bases left between them. The CDR3 DNA reads as TGTGCCACCAGCAGAGCCCGAAAGGAGGAAAAACTGTTTTTT. Its protein is CATSRARKEEKLFF.

This rearrangement joins TRBV7-3 to TRBJ2-3, with 10 bases aligning to TRBD1. CDR1 is SGHTA and CDR2 is FQGTGA in the germline V gene. This CDR3 comprises 16 residues. The V gene end was trimmed by 4 bases and the J gene end by 1 base; junction bases not matched to a gene: 5. As DNA, the CDR3 is TGTGCCAGCAGCTCGACAGGGGGCTGGGGCACAGATACGCAGTATTTT. Protein sequence: CASSSTGGWGTDTQYF.

There are a few counts of this clone. The genes are TRBV2 and TRBJ2-7; 9 bases line up with TRBD1. The V and J ends lost 6 bases and 6 bases, in that order; junction bases with no gene match: 12. This CDR3 is built from 15 residues. Per germline, CDR1 SNHLY and CDR2 FYNNEI. The CDR3 sequence is CASRESGTGRSEQYF. The CDR3 DNA reads TGTGCCAGCAGGGAATCCGGGACAGGGAGGTCCGAGCAGTACTTC.

This rearrangement joins TRBV27 to TRBJ2-7; TRBD1 is a possible D gene (6 bases). The V end lost 4 bases, the J end lost 2 bases, and 15 bases lay between the germline ends. Germline CDR1 and CDR2: MNHEY and SMNVEV (reference sequence). CDR3 size: 15 residues. CDR3 nucleotides: TGTGCCAGCAGTTCCGGCGGACAGATTCCCTACGAGCAGTACTTC. This codes for CASSSGGQIPYEQYF.

This clone has just a few counts. The V and J genes are TRBV5-1 and TRBJ2-3; D is ambiguous. Trimming pared 7 bases from V and 0 bases from J, leaving 12 bases between. From germline, CDR1 is SGHRS and CDR2 YFSETQ. The CDR3 loop spans 14 amino acids. The CDR3 loop is CASGRSSSTDTQYF. The CDR3, as DNA: TGCGCCAGCGGTCGGTCCTCTAGCACAGATACGCAGTATTTT.

The chain carries TRBV2 and TRBJ2-7, with 10 bases matching TRBD1. With V trimmed by 6 bases and J by 5 bases, 7 bases remained unmatched. The germline V gene has CDR1 SNHLY and CDR2 FYNNEI. The CDR3 extends over 14 amino acids. CDR3 in DNA: TGTGCCAGCAGCCTCCGGGACAGGGGCAACGAGCAGTACTTC. Its translation: CASSLRDRGNEQYF.

The V gene is TRBV7-9, the J gene TRBJ2-1; no clear D. This CDR3 region has 15 residues. Trimming removed 7 bases at V and 0 bases at J, with 13 bases between. Germline V lookup: CDR1 SEHNR, CDR2 FQNEAQ (reference sequence). The CDR3 sequence is CASTLTRLSYNEQFF. CDR3 bases: TGTGCCAGCACCCTTACACGACTCTCCTACAATGAGCAGTTCTTC.

In regard to this clone: At one end the junction does not follow the germline gene, possibly because of a read error. The chain recombines TRBV5-6 with TRBJ1-2, with TRBD1 matching 7 bases. This CDR3 has 13 residues. Germline-derived CDR1 and CDR2 are SGHDT and YYEEEE. The CDR3 reads CASSFGVDREVSF. CDR3 sequence (DNA): TGTGCCAGCAGTTTTGGGGTTGACAGGGAGGTTTCCTTC.

This clone was recorded only once. In nucleotides, the CDR3 is TGTGCCAGCAGTTACGGACAGGGCCACCAAGAGACCCAGTACTTC. As protein: CASSYGQGHQETQYF. The J gene is TRBJ2-5, the V gene TRBV7-2, with 8 bases lining up with TRBD1. In germline, CDR1 is SGHTA, CDR2 FQGNSA. Trimming took 6 bases from V and 0 from J; bases not matched to a gene: 6. This CDR3 has 15 amino acids.

The gene calls are TRBV21-1 and TRBJ1-1; the table's D gene call, TRBD1, was not cross checked with the DNA. TRBV21-1 is described as a pseudogene. The length of the CDR3 is 12 residues. The CDR3 region is CAGASANTEAFF. The DNA for the CDR3 is TGTGCCGGGGCCTCAGCCAACACTGAAGCTTTCTTT.

The rearrangement joins TRBV11-1 to TRBJ2-7, with 8 positions matching TRBD1. The CDR3 runs to 15 residues. Germline trimming cut 5 bases from V and 5 bases from J; bases unmatched to any gene: 11. The V gene's germline CDR1 is SGHAT and CDR2 FQDESV (reference sequence). The CDR3 bases are TGTGCCAGCAGCACCACCCGACAGGGGCCCCACGAGCAGTACTTC. This sequence encodes CASSTTRQGPHEQYF.

The gene calls are TRBV2 and TRBJ2-3, with 12 bases that match TRBD2. Germline V CDR1 and CDR2: SNHLY, FYNNEI. This CDR3 comprises 16 residues. Trimming cost V 5 bases and J 2 bases; bases outside gene matches: 5. This chain's CDR3 is CASSSGLAGNTDTQYF. The CDR3 DNA is TGTGCCAGCAGTTCCGGACTAGCGGGGAACACAGATACGCAGTATTTT.

The chain is built from TRBV5-4 and TRBJ1-2, with 9 bases fitting TRBD1. Germline trimming cut 5 bases from V and 4 bases from J; bases unmatched to any gene: 6. This CDR3 is 14 amino acids long. Germline V gives CDR1 SGHNT, CDR2 YYREEE (reference sequence). The CDR3 nucleotides read TGTGCCAGCAGGTGGGGACAGGGACTCTATGGCTACACCTTC. Protein: CASRWGQGLYGYTF.

There are a few counts of this clone. J is TRBJ2-7 and V is TRBV6-1, with D perhaps TRBD2 (7 bases). Between the trimmed V and J ends, which lost 1 base and 2 bases, there was a span of 12 bases. There are 15 residues in the CDR3. Germline CDR1 is MNHNS and CDR2 is SASEGT. The CDR3 sequence: CASSEDGGGPYEQYF. The CDR3 coding sequence is TGTGCCAGCAGTGAAGATGGGGGGGGGCCCTACGAGCAGTACTTC.

The rearrangement links TRBV19 to TRBJ1-5; 9 bases map to TRBD1. Germline CDR1 is LNHDA and CDR2 is SQIVND (reference sequence). The CDR3 is 15 residues long. Trimming took 4 bases from V and 6 from J; bases not matched to a gene: 7. This chain's CDR3 is CASSTGQGFSQPQHF. The CDR3, as DNA: TGTGCCAGTAGTACCGGACAGGGGTTCAGTCAGCCCCAGCATTTT.

This clone has just one count. Here the CDR3 DNA reads TGTGCCAGCAGCCCCCGGGGGGACACTGAAGCTTTCTTT. Translated: CASSPRGDTEAFF. The chain combines TRBV7-3 with TRBJ1-1, with a possible D match to TRBD1 (5 bases). The CDR3 is 13 amino acids. Trimming left V 5 bases short and J 3 bases short, with 10 bases between. Germline lookup yields CDR1 SGHTA and CDR2 FQGTGA.

The chain recombines TRBV2 with TRBJ1-2; D is ambiguous. V was shortened by 3 bases and J by 8 bases, with 13 bases between the two germline ends. This CDR3 spans 13 amino acids. Germline lookup yields CDR1 SNHLY and CDR2 FYNNEI. CDR3 loop: CASSEGVAVGYTF. The CDR3 DNA reads TGTGCCAGCAGTGAGGGAGTGGCTGTAGGCTACACCTTC.

The chain is built from TRBV12-5 and TRBJ2-3, with TRBD2 as a possible D gene (6 bases). This CDR3 has 12 residues. The V gene lost 9 bases and the J gene lost 3 bases, with 10 bases spanning the gap. Per the germline V gene, CDR1 is LGHNT and CDR2 is FRNRAP. CDR3 DNA: TGTGCTAGCACCGGGGGAACAGATACGCAGTATTTT. Protein: CASTGGTDTQYF.

This chain's CDR3 is CASSQVQGDNYGYTF. DNA of the CDR3: TGCGCCAGCAGCCAAGTGCAGGGCGATAACTATGGCTACACCTTC. V is TRBV4-3 and J is TRBJ1-2; perhaps TRBD1 as D (5 bases). The germline V and J ends were trimmed by 1 base and 1 base, with 10 bases remaining between them. CDR1 LGHNA and CDR2 YSLEER come from the germline V gene. The CDR3 runs 15 residues.